The rows below give T cell receptor beta chains drawn from one sample of a study of cytomegalovirus exposure and HLA in healthy donors. Measured with immunoSEQ multiplex PCR; TCRdb has only the in-frame clones, and not every one. The top ten hold under 9% of the sample, which has 95,000 to 150,000 clones, over 50% seen once. Sequenced: PBMCs. Source of these receptors: a woman in her forties in good health and CMV-seropositive. The CDR3 runs from the conserved cysteine through the conserved F or W. Fields, in order: J gene, V gene, clone size, CDR3 protein. Some rows have no size entry. The others give once, few or many, or a class for an expanded clone.

>TRBJ2-3|TRBV29-1|-
CSVVGFTSGRTDTQYF
>TRBJ1-5|TRBV2|-
CASSGTGGHQPQHF
>TRBJ2-5|TRBV28|few
CATGGQGETQYF
>TRBJ2-3|TRBV6-1|few
CASSDEVGVLASTDTQYF
>TRBJ1-1|TRBV14|-
CASSQALGGRNTEAFF
>TRBJ2-1|TRBV4-1|-
CASSQVVKGPRYNEQFF
>TRBJ1-1|TRBV5-1|-
CASSMSRNTEAFF
>TRBJ2-5|TRBV5-6|-
CASSTTQGVETQYF
>TRBJ2-7|TRBV9|-
CASSVGQGPYEQYF
>TRBJ2-1|TRBV6-6|few
CASSYPGQGAYNEQFF
>TRBJ1-2|TRBV6-1|-
CAILTASYGYTF
>TRBJ2-1|TRBV18|-
CASSRSGSSYNEQFF
>TRBJ1-5|TRBV5-8|-
CASSPNINSNQPQHF
>TRBJ2-1|TRBV7-2|once
CASSSEAGDRGEQFF
>TRBJ2-3|TRBV7-3|-
CASSLTSSGSTDTQYF
>TRBJ2-4|TRBV7-8|-
CASSFGQPVGIQYF
>TRBJ1-3|TRBV19|-
CASSGDSSGNTIYF
>TRBJ2-5|TRBV2|-
CASSEITSGRETQYF
>TRBJ2-7|TRBV11-2|-
CASSISGDQYEQYF
>TRBJ1-1|TRBV12-5|-
CASGLQAISEAFF
>TRBJ2-1|TRBV7-8|-
CASSLIDEQFF
>TRBJ2-1|TRBV6-1|few
CASSRGGPNEQFF
>TRBJ1-2|TRBV28|once
CASSAPTGGYGYTF
>TRBJ2-3|TRBV28|-
CASSYLSGTLRASTDTQYF
>TRBJ2-1|TRBV28|-
CASSLLLVADASGEQFF
>TRBJ1-2|TRBV11-2|few
CASSTDRGVAGYTF
>TRBJ2-1|TRBV10-2|-
CASSESSGGSYNEQFF
>TRBJ2-1|TRBV6-1|-
CASSGQTGGAWNEQFF
>TRBJ2-1|TRBV5-1|few
CASRLSPLAGYYNEQFF
>TRBJ2-3|TRBV6-5|-
CASRGLAGNADTQYF
>TRBJ2-1|TRBV29-1|-
CSVQSGAGGPVEQFF
>TRBJ2-7|TRBV10-3|-
CAISASSGRAGEQYF
>TRBJ1-6|TRBV5-1|-
CASSYGGGGQGEPLHF
>TRBJ1-1|TRBV18|-
CASSPPFSGLGANTEAFF
>TRBJ2-2|TRBV2|-
CASSDPVRGTPNTGELFF
>TRBJ2-5|TRBV6-1|-
CASSSNTETQYF
>TRBJ1-5|TRBV27|-
CASAAGNQPQHF
>TRBJ2-7|TRBV29-1|few
CSVVEGRNSYEQYF
>TRBJ2-7|TRBV11-2|few
CASSLGQNSEQYF
>TRBJ2-7|TRBV4-1|few
CASSHMTSGIHEQYF
>TRBJ2-7|TRBV6-5|-
CASSYSSYWDSYEQYF
>TRBJ1-1|TRBV2|few
CASSAIQGPEGLTEAFF
>TRBJ1-3|TRBV6-5|-
CASSYSGQGGGNTIYF
>TRBJ2-2|TRBV9|-
CASSDRRVGELFF
>TRBJ1-2|TRBV2|-
CASRPTQANYGYTF
>TRBJ1-1|TRBV6-5|few
CASSYFGYQAEAFF
>TRBJ2-2|TRBV9|-
CASSAASAGLTGELFF
>TRBJ2-1|TRBV9|once
CASSVDLRLAGGEQFF
>TRBJ2-5|TRBV9|-
CASSVGVGARWEQYF
>TRBJ1-1|TRBV13|-
CASSADRGNTEAFF
>TRBJ2-2|TRBV7-6|-
CASSTVAGMAGELFF
>TRBJ2-3|TRBV11-2|-
CASSLGSGGDTQYF
>TRBJ1-3|TRBV5-8|-
CASNRDRGPSGNTIYF
>TRBJ1-2|TRBV5-6|few
CASGGPTSGYTF
>TRBJ2-7|TRBV6-5|-
CASSYSQASYEQYF
>TRBJ2-1|TRBV9|-
CASSVSGSYNEQFF